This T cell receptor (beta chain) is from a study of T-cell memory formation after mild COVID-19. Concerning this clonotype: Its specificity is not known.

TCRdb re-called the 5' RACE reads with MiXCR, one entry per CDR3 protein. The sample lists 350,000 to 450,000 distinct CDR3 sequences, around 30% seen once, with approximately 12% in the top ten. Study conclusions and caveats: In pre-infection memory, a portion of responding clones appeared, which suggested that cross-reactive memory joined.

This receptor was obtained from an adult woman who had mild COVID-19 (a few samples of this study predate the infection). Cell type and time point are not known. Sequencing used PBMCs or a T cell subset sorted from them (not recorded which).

CDR3 region: CASSFAGPYGYTF. The CDR3, as DNA: TGTGCCAGCAGCTTCGCAGGGCCCTATGGCTACACCTTC. The gene calls are TRBV7-9 and TRBJ1-2; perhaps TRBD1 as D (5 bases). Trimming took 3 bases from V and 4 from J, leaving 9 bases between them. This CDR3 is built from 13 residues. Germline V CDR1 and CDR2: SEHNR, FQNEAQ (reference sequence). The variable domain in full, with the rest retrieved from reference TRBV7-9 and TRBJ1-2, is DTGVSQNPRHKITKRGQNVTFRCDPISEHNRLYWYRQTLGQGPEFLTYFQNEAQLEKSRLLSDRFSAERPKGSFSTLEIQRTEQGDSAMYLCASSFAGPYGYTFGSGTRLTVV.